These 9 T cell receptor beta chains originate from one sample sequenced in a study of cytomegalovirus exposure and HLA in healthy donors. PCR amplification relied on 60 Vbeta primers (plus 13 Jbeta primers). The table came from immunoSEQ multiplex PCR; TCRdb's copy has only in-frame clones and leaves some out. This table has about 120,000 clones, around three quarters appearing once. The material sequenced was PBMCs. The receptors were gathered from a man between 18 and 29 years old in good health and CMV-seropositive.

This clone was observed once. The rearrangement links TRBV19 to TRBJ1-2; D is undetermined. The V gene lost 3 bases and the J gene lost 3 bases, with 14 bases spanning the gap. CDR1 is LNHDA and CDR2 is SQIVND in the germline V gene (reference sequence). The CDR3 contains 15 residues. The CDR3 region has the DNA TGTGCCAGTAGTATTACCCCAGGAAGCCACTATGGCTACACCTTC. It translates to CASSITPGSHYGYTF.

This clone appeared once. V usage is TRBV10-3 and J usage is TRBJ2-2, with 11 bases that match TRBD1. Germline V gene data show CDR1 as ENHRY and CDR2 as SYGVKD. The CDR3 covers 16 residues. With V trimmed by 3 bases and J by 4 bases, 4 bases remained unmatched. CDR3 sequence: CAISETGTGGTGELFF. In DNA form, the CDR3 reads TGTGCCATCAGTGAAACCGGGACAGGGGGCACCGGGGAGCTGTTTTTT.

This rearrangement joins TRBV9 to TRBJ2-7, with no clear D. Trimming cost V 0 bases and J 0 bases, with 7 bases left between them. The CDR3 loop spans 14 amino acids. Per germline, CDR1 SGDLS and CDR2 YYNGEE. The DNA of the CDR3 is TGTGCCAGCAGCGTAGCGGCGGACTCCTACGAGCAGTACTTC. Encoded protein: CASSVAADSYEQYF.

This clone was seen just once. The chain employs TRBV5-1 and TRBJ1-5; D may be TRBD1 (6 bases). The germline V gene has CDR1 SGHRS and CDR2 YFSETQ. V shed 4 bases and J shed 7 bases, with 12 bases lying between them. The CDR3 consists of 13 residues. CDR3 nucleotides: TGCGCCAGCAGCCCTACAGGGACCCAGCCCCAGCATTTT. Its translation: CASSPTGTQPQHF. The whole variable domain, remainder taken from reference TRBV5-1 and TRBJ1-5, is KAGVTQTPRYLIKTRGQQVTLSCSPISGHRSVSWYQQTPGQGLQFLFEYFSETQRNKGNFPGRFSGRQFSNSRSEMNVSTLELGDSALYLCASSPTGTQPQHFGDGTRLSIL.

There are a few counts of this clone. The J gene is TRBJ2-2, the V gene TRBV28, with D perhaps TRBD1 (5 bases). The germline gives CDR1 MDHEN, CDR2 SYDVKM. The CDR3 consists of 17 residues. V lost 6 bases, J lost 4 bases, and 21 bases lay in between. The DNA of the CDR3 is TGTGCCAGCAGCCCCGAAGACAGTTCATCGGGCACCGGGGAGCTGTTTTTT. Amino acids: CASSPEDSSSGTGELFF.

This rearrangement joins TRBV5-1 to TRBJ1-2; D is unclear. The V end was cut by 0 bases, the J end by 6 bases, with 9 bases between. CDR1 is SGHRS, CDR2 YFSETQ, per germline. This CDR3 comprises 13 residues. The CDR3 DNA reads TGCGCCAGCAGCTTGGCGGCGGCGGATGGCTACACCTTC. Its protein product is CASSLAAADGYTF.

The V and J genes are TRBV19 and TRBJ1-5; a weak D match, TRBD1 (6 bases). This CDR3 region has 13 residues. With 7 bases removed from V and 4 bases from J, the gap between germline ends came to 11 bases. CDR1 LNHDA and CDR2 SQIVND come from the germline V gene (reference sequence). CDR3 sequence reads: CASNHRDNQPQHF. CDR3 coding DNA: TGTGCCAGTAACCACAGGGATAATCAGCCCCAGCATTTT. Filled out from reference TRBV19 and TRBJ1-5, the complete variable domain reads DGGITQSPKYLFRKEGQNVTLSCEQNLNHDAMYWYRQDPGQGLRLIYYSQIVNDFQKGDIAEGYSVSREKKESFPLTVTSAQKNPTAFYLCASNHRDNQPQHFGDGTRLSIL.

The CDR3 nucleotides read TGTGCCAGCAGCTTAAGAGGGTGGACTGAAGCTTTCTTT. This gives the protein CASSLRGWTEAFF. This chain links TRBV7-3 with TRBJ1-1; D is ambiguous. V shed 1 base and J shed 5 bases, with 8 bases lying between them. The germline gives CDR1 SGHTA, CDR2 FQGTGA. The CDR3 has 13 amino acids.

This clone was seen only a few times. This chain links TRBV5-5 with TRBJ2-3; D gene unclear. V was pared by 1 base and J by 2 bases, with 14 bases between. The CDR3 loop spans 16 amino acids. Germline V gene data show CDR1 as SGHKS and CDR2 as YYEKEE (reference sequence). The CDR3 protein is CASSLRVLTATDTQYF. DNA for the CDR3: TGTGCCAGCAGCTTGAGAGTTTTGACTGCCACAGATACGCAGTATTTT. Complete variable domain (other parts from reference TRBV5-5 and TRBJ2-3): DAGVTQSPTHLIKTRGQQVTLRCSPISGHKSVSWYQQVLGQGPQFIFQYYEKEERGRGNFPDRFSARQFPNYSSELNVNALLLGDSALYLCASSLRVLTATDTQYFGPGTRLTVL.